These T cell receptor beta chains were read from a single sample in a study of human T cells and chemical hapten exposure. TCRdb re-derived calls from the RACE reads in MiXCR, one entry per CDR3 protein. The sample has about 190,000 distinct CDR3 sequences; about 25% are singletons. Sequenced material: whole blood, taken in connection with sensitization to the hapten diphenylcyclopropenone (DPC). The source is a woman in her thirties or forties with alopecia areata. Some clones in this sample may be carry-over from other donors' samples. Both conserved end residues are part of each CDR3. The order of the fields is CDR3 protein, CDR3 DNA, J gene, V gene, clone size, D gene. A D gene is named only where the DNA matches it firmly. Rows give clone size only sometimes, using once, few, many, or a class for an expanded clone.

CASSLSSVAGELFF | TGTGCCAGCAGTTTATCTTCGGTCGCCGGGGAGCTGTTTTTT | TRBJ2-2 | TRBV12-3/TRBV12-4 | many | -
CASSRTAIYEQYF | TGTGCCAGCTCTCGGACTGCCATCTACGAGCAGTACTTC | TRBJ2-7 | TRBV18 | few | -
CASRPPSINEQFF | TGTGCCAGCAGACCGCCCAGTATCAATGAGCAGTTCTTC | TRBJ2-1 | TRBV2 | many | -
CASSLVRAAVYEQYF | TGTGCCAGCAGTTTGGTACGAGCGGCTGTCTACGAGCAGTACTTC | TRBJ2-7 | TRBV28 | - | -
CASSLNTGANVLTF | TGCGCCAGCAGCTTAAATACTGGGGCCAACGTCCTGACTTTC | TRBJ2-6 | TRBV5-1 | few | -
CASSVGIEGPPNTEAFF | TGTGCCAGCAGCGTCGGAATCGAAGGCCCTCCGAACACTGAAGCTTTCTTT | TRBJ1-1 | TRBV9 | - | -
CASSSRQGLSYEQYF | TGTGCCAGCAGCTCGCGACAGGGGCTATCCTACGAGCAGTACTTC | TRBJ2-7 | TRBV7-2 | - | TRBD1
CASSFRTDGGTF | TGTGCCAGCAGTTTTCGTACGGACGGGGGGACCTTC | TRBJ1-2 | TRBV28 | few | -
CASSQETSGSSEQYF | TGCGCCAGCAGCCAAGAAACTAGCGGGAGCAGCGAGCAGTACTTC | TRBJ2-7 | TRBV4-3 | - | TRBD2
CASSLRITGGTEAFF | TGTGCCAGCAGTTTACGAATAACTGGAGGGACTGAAGCTTTCTTT | TRBJ1-1 | TRBV6-5 | few | -
CASSRSGSTDTQYF | TGCGCCAGCAGCCGTAGCGGGAGCACAGATACGCAGTATTTT | TRBJ2-3 | TRBV5-1 | - | TRBD2
CASSSPVSTNTEAFF | TGTGCCAGCAGCTCCCCTGTCTCGACGAACACTGAAGCTTTCTTT | TRBJ1-1 | TRBV7-9 | few | -
CASSWSRGNEQFF | TGTGCCAGCAGTTGGTCCCGGGGCAATGAGCAGTTCTTC | TRBJ2-1 | TRBV27 | - | -
CASSPLRDGYSNQPQHF | TGTGCCAGCAGTCCCTTGCGTGACGGTTATAGCAATCAGCCCCAGCATTTT | TRBJ1-5 | TRBV12-3/TRBV12-4 | - | -
CASSPNGQSHTEAFF | TGCGCCAGCAGCCCTAATGGACAGAGCCACACTGAAGCTTTCTTT | TRBJ1-1 | TRBV5-1 | - | -
CASSVDPSGSYEQFF | TGTGCCAGCAGCGTAGACCCTAGCGGGAGCTATGAGCAGTTCTTC | TRBJ2-1 | TRBV9 | few | TRBD2
CSVGLAGGGTDTQYF | TGCAGCGTTGGTCTAGCGGGAGGAGGGACAGATACGCAGTATTTT | TRBJ2-3 | TRBV29-1 | few | TRBD2
CASRYGGAGEDTQYF | TGTGCCAGCCGTTATGGGGGAGCGGGGGAGGATACGCAGTATTTT | TRBJ2-3 | TRBV28 | - | TRBD2
CASSLVPFDEQYF | TGTGCTAGCAGCTTAGTACCCTTTGATGAGCAGTACTTC | TRBJ2-7 | TRBV7-7 | many | -
CASSLDRAGTQYF | TGTGCCAGCAGCTTGGACAGGGCGGGGACCCAGTACTTC | TRBJ2-5 | TRBV7-2 | - | TRBD1
CASSLLSYIDTQYF | TGTGCCAGCAGTTTACTGTCCTACATAGATACGCAGTATTTT | TRBJ2-3 | TRBV27 | few | -
CASRHLADNEQFF | TGTGCCAGCAGGCACCTAGCAGACAATGAGCAGTTCTTC | TRBJ2-1 | TRBV6-2/TRBV6-3 | - | -
CASSSRGQATEAFF | TGTGCCAGCTCGTCCCGGGGACAGGCAACAGAAGCTTTCTTT | TRBJ1-1 | TRBV18 | - | TRBD1
CASSLDGYQPQHF | TGTGCCAGCAGCCTGGACGGTTATCAGCCCCAGCATTTT | TRBJ1-5 | TRBV7-9 | - | -
CASSLGLGGVNTEAFF | TGTGCCAGCAGTTTGGGGCTAGGGGGGGTGAACACTGAAGCTTTCTTT | TRBJ1-1 | TRBV12-3/TRBV12-4 | few | -
CASSLGLGGTEAFF | TGTGCCAGCAGCTTGGGACTGGGGGGCACTGAAGCTTTCTTT | TRBJ1-1 | TRBV5-6 | many | -
CSVGFLNSDYGYTF | TGCAGCGTTGGCTTTCTCAATTCGGACTATGGCTACACCTTC | TRBJ1-2 | TRBV29-1 | - | -
CASSSDRAAFF | TGCGCCAGCAGCTCCGACAGGGCTGCTTTCTTT | TRBJ1-1 | TRBV5-1 | - | TRBD1
CSVEGWGRDSYNEQFF | TGCAGCGTTGAAGGTTGGGGGAGGGACTCCTACAATGAGCAGTTCTTC | TRBJ2-1 | TRBV29-1 | - | TRBD2
CASSLNRYNEQFF | TGTGCCAGCAGTTTGAACAGATACAATGAGCAGTTCTTC | TRBJ2-1 | TRBV6-2/TRBV6-3 | - | -
CASSPWGGAAHEQYF | TGTGCCAGCAGCCCTTGGGGGGGGGCGGCACACGAGCAGTACTTC | TRBJ2-7 | TRBV7-9 | - | -
CASSFQQGTEQYF | TGCGCCAGCAGCTTTCAACAGGGGACCGAGCAGTACTTC | TRBJ2-7 | TRBV5-1 | - | TRBD1
CASIPGGANYGYTF | TGTGCCAGCATACCAGGGGGGGCCAACTATGGCTACACCTTC | TRBJ1-2 | TRBV28 | few | TRBD1
CSVMSSAEQFF | TGCAGCGTCATGAGTTCCGCTGAGCAGTTCTTC | TRBJ2-1 | TRBV29-1 | few | -
CASSLAGRGGYTF | TGTGCCAGCAGCTTAGCTGGTCGGGGCGGCTACACCTTC | TRBJ1-2 | TRBV7-2 | - | -
CASSYSGAGANVLTF | TGTGCCAGCAGTTACTCAGGGGCTGGGGCCAACGTCCTGACTTTC | TRBJ2-6 | TRBV6-5 | few | -
CSVGGTASYEQYF | TGCAGCGTTGGGGGGACAGCTTCCTACGAGCAGTACTTC | TRBJ2-7 | TRBV29-1 | few | TRBD1
CSARDRVGTQYF | TGCAGTGCTAGAGACAGGGTGGGGACCCAGTACTTC | TRBJ2-5 | TRBV20-1 | few | -
CASSHSGTQETQYF | TGTGCCAGCAGCCATAGCGGAACCCAAGAGACCCAGTACTTC | TRBJ2-5 | TRBV7-2 | - | -
CASSLWGTTNEKLFF | TGTGCCAGCAGCTTATGGGGGACAACTAATGAAAAACTGTTTTTT | TRBJ1-4 | TRBV7-2 | few | -
CSANIPGGWQPQHF | TGCAGTGCTAATATCCCAGGGGGTTGGCAGCCCCAGCATTTT | TRBJ1-5 | TRBV20-1 | - | TRBD1
CASSQVRGPYNEQFF | TGTGCCAGCAGCCAGGTGAGGGGACCTTACAATGAGCAGTTCTTC | TRBJ2-1 | TRBV7-9 | - | -
CSAYGQGNSYEQYF | TGCAGTGCGTACGGACAGGGGAACTCCTACGAGCAGTACTTC | TRBJ2-7 | TRBV20-1 | many | TRBD1
CASRYSRGYEQYF | TGTGCCAGCAGATACTCCAGGGGGTACGAGCAGTACTTC | TRBJ2-7 | TRBV7-2 | few | TRBD1
CASNGGAWDEQYF | TGTGCCAGCAACGGGGGCGCATGGGACGAGCAGTACTTC | TRBJ2-7 | TRBV2 | - | -
CASGRQGGSYEQYF | TGTGCCAGCGGGAGACAGGGGGGGTCCTACGAGCAGTACTTC | TRBJ2-7 | TRBV28 | few | TRBD1
CASSVPGTDTQYF | TGTGCCAGCAGTGTTCCGGGCACAGATACGCAGTATTTT | TRBJ2-3 | TRBV25-1 | many | -
CASSQNLNIQYF | TGTGCCAGCAGCCAAAACTTAAACATTCAGTACTTC | TRBJ2-4 | TRBV3-1 | - | -
CASSQDLARGETQYF | TGTGCCAGCAGCCAAGATCTGGCTAGGGGAGAGACCCAGTACTTC | TRBJ2-5 | TRBV3-1 | - | -
CASSFTSGREETQYF | TGTGCCAGCAGCTTCACTAGCGGGAGGGAAGAGACCCAGTACTTC | TRBJ2-5 | TRBV11-2 | few | TRBD2
CASTKEGANYGYTF | TGTGCCAGCACCAAAGAGGGTGCTAACTATGGCTACACCTTC | TRBJ1-2 | TRBV9 | - | -
CASSFTGGGYEQYF | TGCGCCAGCAGCTTCACAGGGGGCGGGTACGAGCAGTACTTC | TRBJ2-7 | TRBV5-1 | few | TRBD1
CASSSPPLPEQYF | TGTGCCAGCAGCTCACCACCGCTTCCCGAGCAGTACTTC | TRBJ2-7 | TRBV7-8 | - | -
CASSPTGGIYGYTF | TGTGCCAGCAGTCCTACAGGGGGAATCTATGGCTACACCTTC | TRBJ1-2 | TRBV12-3/TRBV12-4 | - | TRBD1
CASSSYSYRDYQPQHF | TGTGCCAGCAGTTCCTACTCATACAGGGACTATCAGCCCCAGCATTTT | TRBJ1-5 | TRBV28 | - | -